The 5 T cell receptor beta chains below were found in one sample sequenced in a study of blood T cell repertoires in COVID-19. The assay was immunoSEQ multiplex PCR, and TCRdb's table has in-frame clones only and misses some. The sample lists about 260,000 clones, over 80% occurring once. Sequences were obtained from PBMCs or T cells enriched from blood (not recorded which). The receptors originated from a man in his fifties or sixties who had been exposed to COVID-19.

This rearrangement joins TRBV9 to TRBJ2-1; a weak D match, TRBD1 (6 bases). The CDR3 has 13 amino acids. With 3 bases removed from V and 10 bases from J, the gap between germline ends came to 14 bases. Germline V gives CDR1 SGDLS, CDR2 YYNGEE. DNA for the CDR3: TGTGCCAGCAGCGCCCGGACAGACGGAGAGCAGTTCTTC. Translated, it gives CASSARTDGEQFF.

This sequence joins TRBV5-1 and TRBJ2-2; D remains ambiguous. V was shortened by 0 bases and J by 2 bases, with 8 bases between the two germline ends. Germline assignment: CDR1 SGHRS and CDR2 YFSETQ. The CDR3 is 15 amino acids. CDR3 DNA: TGCGCCAGCAGCTTGGGGGCAGCCAACACCGGGGAGCTGTTTTTT. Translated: CASSLGAANTGELFF.

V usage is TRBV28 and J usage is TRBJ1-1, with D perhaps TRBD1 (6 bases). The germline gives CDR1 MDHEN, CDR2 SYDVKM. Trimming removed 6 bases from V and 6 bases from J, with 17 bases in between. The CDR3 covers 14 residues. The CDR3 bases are TGTGCCAGCAGAGCCGGGGGGGGCGCGTCTGAAGCTTTCTTT. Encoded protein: CASRAGGGASEAFF.

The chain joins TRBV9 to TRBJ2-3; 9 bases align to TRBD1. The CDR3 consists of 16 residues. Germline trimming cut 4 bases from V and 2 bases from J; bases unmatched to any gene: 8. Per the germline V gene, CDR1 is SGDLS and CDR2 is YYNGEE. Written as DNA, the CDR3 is TGTGCCAGCAGCCCAACGGGGACAGGGAACACAGATACGCAGTATTTT. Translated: CASSPTGTGNTDTQYF.

This chain's CDR3 is CASSSRVQETQYF. CDR3 DNA sequence: TGTGCCAGCAGCTCGAGGGTCCAAGAGACCCAGTACTTC. This chain joins TRBV7-2 and TRBJ2-5; D possibly corresponds to TRBD2 (5 bases). The CDR3 loop spans 13 amino acids. Germline CDR1 SGHTA, CDR2 FQGNSA. Trimming removed 4 bases at V and 1 base at J, with 7 bases between.